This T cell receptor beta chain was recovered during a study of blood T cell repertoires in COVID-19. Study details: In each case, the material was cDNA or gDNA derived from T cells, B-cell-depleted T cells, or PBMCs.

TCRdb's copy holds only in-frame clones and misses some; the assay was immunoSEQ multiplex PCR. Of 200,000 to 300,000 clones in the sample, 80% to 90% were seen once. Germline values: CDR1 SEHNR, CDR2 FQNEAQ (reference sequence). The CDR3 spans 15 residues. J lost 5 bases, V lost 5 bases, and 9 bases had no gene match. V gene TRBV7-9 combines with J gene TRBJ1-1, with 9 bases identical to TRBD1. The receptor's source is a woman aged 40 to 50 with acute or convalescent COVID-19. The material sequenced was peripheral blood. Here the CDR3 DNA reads TGTGCCAGCAGCACACGGACAGGGGTGTGGACTGAAGCTTTCTTT. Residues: CASSTRTGVWTEAFF.